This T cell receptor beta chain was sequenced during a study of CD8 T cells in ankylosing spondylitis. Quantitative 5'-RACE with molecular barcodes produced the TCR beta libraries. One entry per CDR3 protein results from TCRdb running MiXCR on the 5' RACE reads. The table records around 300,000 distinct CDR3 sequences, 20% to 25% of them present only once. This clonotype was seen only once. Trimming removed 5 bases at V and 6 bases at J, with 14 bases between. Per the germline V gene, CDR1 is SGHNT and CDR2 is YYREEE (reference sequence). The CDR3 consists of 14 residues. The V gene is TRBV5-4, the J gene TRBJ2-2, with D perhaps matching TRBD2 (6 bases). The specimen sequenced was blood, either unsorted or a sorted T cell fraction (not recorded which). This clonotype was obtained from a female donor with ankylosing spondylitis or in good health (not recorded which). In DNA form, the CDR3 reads TGTGCCAGCAGTTCGAGGGCGGGACCCGGGGAGCTGTTTTTT. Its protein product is CASSSRAGPGELFF.